The 7 T cell receptor beta chains reported below all come from one sample, sequenced in a study of T cells in women clearing cervical HPV infection. The protocol was immunoSEQ multiplex PCR, while the TCRdb copy is restricted to in-frame clones and leaves out a portion. The table counts 49,000 or so clones; roughly 35% lies in the top ten. Sequences were obtained from blood buffy coat. All receptors derive from a woman aged 18 to 75 with a cervical HPV16 infection that either progressed to CIN3+ or cleared (not recorded which).

As to this clone: The CDR3 end is not reached by the read, which stops 3 residues before it; the germline J gene fills it in. The gene calls are TRBV5-1 and TRBJ2-1, with D perhaps TRBD1 (6 bases). Trimming took 5 bases from V and 9 from J, leaving 12 bases between them. The CDR3 runs 12 residues. The germline gives CDR1 SGHRS, CDR2 YFSETQ. CDR3 DNA, as far as it was read: TGCGCCAGCAGATTTACAGGGAGTGAG. Its protein is CASRFTGSE. The full CDR3 is CASRFTGSEQFF.

Details on this clone: The read terminates 3 residues ahead of where the CDR3 ends, so the germline J gene completes it. This chain links TRBV19 with TRBJ2-7; maybe TRBD2 (6 bases). V was trimmed by 5 bases and J by 3 bases, leaving 20 bases between them. This CDR3 is 16 amino acids long. Germline loops: CDR1 LNHDA, CDR2 SQIVND (reference sequence). CDR3 DNA (partial): TGTGCCAGTAGTGATTCGCGGGGACCTTCTCTCTACGAG. It codes for CASSDSRGPSLYE. The CDR3 as a whole reads CASSDSRGPSLYEQYF.

As to this clone: The read gets to within 3 residues of the CDR3 end, and the germline J gene fills in the rest. V is TRBV29-1 and J is TRBJ2-3; D is ambiguous. CDR1 is SQVTM, CDR2 ANQGSEA, per germline. V was cut by 6 bases and J by 5 bases, with 18 bases left in between. The CDR3 is 14 residues long. The CDR3 loop is CSVAKGSPLDTQYF. The sequenced part of the CDR3 DNA is TGCAGCGTCGCCAAGGGTTCCCCTTTAGATACG.

As for this clone: The read ends 3 residues shy of where the CDR3 ends; the end is completed using the germline J gene. This chain links TRBV7-6 with TRBJ1-2; 9 bases match TRBD1. The germline V gene encodes CDR1 SGHVS and CDR2 FNYEAQ. Trimming cost V 4 bases and J 3 bases; bases outside gene matches: 12. The CDR3 covers 17 residues. Partial CDR3 DNA: TGTGCCAGCAGCTCCCCGGGACAGGGCCCACTAGACTATGGC. It encodes CASSSPGQGPLDYG. The CDR3, in full, reads CASSSPGQGPLDYGYTF. Complete variable domain (other parts from reference TRBV7-6 and TRBJ1-2): GAGVSQSPRYKVTKRGQDVALRCDPISGHVSLYWYRQALGQGPEFLTYFNYEAQQDKSGLPNDRFSAERPEGSISTLTIQRTEQRDSAMYRCASSSPGQGPLDYGYTFGSGTRLTVV.

Remarks on this clone: The CDR3 goes on 3 residues after the read ends, and that part is filled in from the germline J gene. This chain connects TRBV5-1 to TRBJ2-1, with a tentative D call TRBD2 (6 bases). Germline CDR1 reads SGHRS; CDR2 reads YFSETQ. The CDR3 length is 15 residues. With 4 bases removed from V and 6 bases from J, the gap between germline ends came to 17 bases. The CDR3 sequence: CASSLSWGVFNEQFF. CDR3 bases read: TGCGCCAGCAGCCTGAGTTGGGGGGTATTCAATGAG.

Concerning this clone: The read ends 3 residues shy of where the CDR3 ends; the end is completed using the germline J gene. This rearrangement joins TRBV5-1 to TRBJ2-5; D uncertain. This CDR3 has 15 amino acids. Trimming took 0 bases from V and 1 from J, leaving 10 bases between them. Germline loops: CDR1 SGHRS, CDR2 YFSETQ. CDR3 sequence reads: CASSLAYLPQETQYF. Partial CDR3 DNA: TGCGCCAGCAGCTTGGCCTATTTGCCCCAAGAGACC. Drawing the rest from reference TRBV5-1 and TRBJ2-5, the complete variable domain is KAGVTQTPRYLIKTRGQQVTLSCSPISGHRSVSWYQQTPGQGLQFLFEYFSETQRNKGNFPGRFSGRQFSNSRSEMNVSTLELGDSALYLCASSLAYLPQETQYFGPGTRLLVL.

Note on this clone: The read ends 3 residues shy of where the CDR3 ends; the end is completed using the germline J gene. The chain has TRBV10-2 and TRBJ2-1; a weak D match, TRBD1 (6 bases). Per germline, CDR1 WSHSY and CDR2 SAAADI. CDR3 length equals 12 residues. Between the trimmed V and J ends, which lost 7 bases and 4 bases, there was a span of 8 bases. Partial CDR3 DNA: TGCGCCAGCAAACAGGGTTACAATGAG. This sequence encodes CASKQGYNE. The CDR3 in full is CASKQGYNEQFF.